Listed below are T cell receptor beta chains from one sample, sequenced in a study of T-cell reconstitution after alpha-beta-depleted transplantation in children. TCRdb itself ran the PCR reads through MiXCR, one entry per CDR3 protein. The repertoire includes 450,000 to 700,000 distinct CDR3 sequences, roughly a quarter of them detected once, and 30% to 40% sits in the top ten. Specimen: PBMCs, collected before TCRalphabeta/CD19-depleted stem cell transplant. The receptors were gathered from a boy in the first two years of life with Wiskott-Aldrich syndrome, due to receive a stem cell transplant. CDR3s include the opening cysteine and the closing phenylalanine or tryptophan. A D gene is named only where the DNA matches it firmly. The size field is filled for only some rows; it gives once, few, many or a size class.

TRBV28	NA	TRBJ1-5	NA	TGTGCCAGCAGACTCCGCAGCGGACTCAATCAGCCCCAGCATTTT	CASRLRSGLNQPQHF
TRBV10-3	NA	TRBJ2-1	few	TGTGCCATCAGTGCGGGCGGTGAGCAGTTCTTC	CAISAGGEQFF
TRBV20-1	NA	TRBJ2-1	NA	TGCAGTGCTACTCCGGCCAATGAGCAGTTCTTC	CSATPANEQFF
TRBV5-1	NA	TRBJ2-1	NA	TGCGCCAGCAGCTTGGGGTTTCAAAGCGTAAGAGGGTACTACAATGAGCAGTTCTTC	CASSLGFQSVRGYYNEQFF
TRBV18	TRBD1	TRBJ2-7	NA	TGTGCCAGCTCACCGACAGGGCGCCCCTACGAGCAGTACTTC	CASSPTGRPYEQYF
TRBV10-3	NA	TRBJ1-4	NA	TGTGCCATCAGTAGCGGGGCAGGATCTAATGAAAAACTGTTTTTT	CAISSGAGSNEKLFF
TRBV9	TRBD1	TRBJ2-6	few	TGTGCCAGCAGCGTAGGGGGACAGGGGAGCACTGGGGCCAACGTCCTGACTTTC	CASSVGGQGSTGANVLTF
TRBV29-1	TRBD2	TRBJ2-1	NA	TGCAGCGCCGGGGGAGCACTAGCGGGAGATGAGCAGTTCTTC	CSAGGALAGDEQFF
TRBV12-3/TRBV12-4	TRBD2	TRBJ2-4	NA	TGTGCCAGCAAAAATAGCGGGACACGGCTAGCCAAAAACATTCAGTACTTC	CASKNSGTRLAKNIQYF
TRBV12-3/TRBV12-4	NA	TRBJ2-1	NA	TGTGCCAGCAGTTATGGGGACGGAAAGAATGAGCAGTTCTTC	CASSYGDGKNEQFF
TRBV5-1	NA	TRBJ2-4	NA	TGCGCCAGCAGGAGGTTTGTAGCGGCCTCCCCCAAAAACATTCAGTACTTC	CASRRFVAASPKNIQYF
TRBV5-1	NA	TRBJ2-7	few	TGCGCCAGCAGCCGAATAAAAAAGGGATTCGACGAGCAGTACTTC	CASSRIKKGFDEQYF